Sequencing of this T cell receptor (beta chain) was carried out in a study of blood T cell repertoires in COVID-19. On the study more broadly: The cDNA or gDNA used as material had been derived from T cells, B-cell-depleted T cells, or PBMCs.

Donors were grouped by their self-reported clinical history. Produced via immunoSEQ multiplex PCR; TCRdb's table is partial and in-frame only. Found here are a few hundred thousand clones, 75% to 90% of them singletons; the top ten hold 3.5% to 5.5%. CDR1 is LNHDA, CDR2 SQIVND, per germline (reference sequence). The CDR3 length is 14 residues. Deletions cut 3 bases from V and 4 bases from J, with 13 bases between. J is TRBJ2-7 and V is TRBV19, with D possibly TRBD1 on 6 matching bases. The sequenced material came from PBMCs or T cells enriched from blood (not recorded which). The sequence was collected from a woman in her thirties who had recovered from COVID-19. The CDR3 is CASSMATGTYEQYF. The CDR3 DNA reads as TGTGCCAGTAGTATGGCCACAGGGACGTACGAGCAGTACTTC. Using reference TRBV19 and TRBJ2-7 for the parts outside the CDR3, the full variable domain is DGGITQSPKYLFRKEGQNVTLSCEQNLNHDAMYWYRQDPGQGLRLIYYSQIVNDFQKGDIAEGYSVSREKKESFPLTVTSAQKNPTAFYLCASSMATGTYEQYFGPGTRLTVT.